Below are 32 T cell receptor beta chains sequenced from a single sample in a study of cytotoxic CD8 clonotypes in ibrutinib-treated CLL. The table came from immunoSEQ multiplex PCR; TCRdb's copy has only in-frame clones and leaves some out. The sample records about 130,000 clones, around 85% being singletons. The sample in question was PBMCs, obtained after 24 months of ibrutinib treatment. Receptors were obtained from a human donor with chronic lymphocytic leukemia.

As concerns this clone: The sample has other DNA sequences that encode this CDR3 too. The rearrangement joins TRBV12-5 to TRBJ2-3, with D uncertain. With 0 bases removed from V and 6 bases from J, the gap between germline ends came to 7 bases. The CDR3 spans 13 residues. CDR1 is LGHNT, CDR2 FRNRAP, per germline. The CDR3 sequence: CASGLVGSDTQYF. The CDR3 DNA is TGTGCTAGTGGTTTGGTGGGATCGGATACGCAGTATTTT.

V is TRBV18 and J is TRBJ2-7; TRBD1 might be the D (6 bases). The length of the CDR3 is 13 residues. Germline V lookup: CDR1 KGHSH, CDR2 LQKENI. V was shortened by 6 bases and J by 3 bases, with 12 bases between the two germline ends. The CDR3 bases are TGTGCCAGCTCTAAACAGGGTAACTACGAGCAGTACTTC. It encodes CASSKQGNYEQYF.

The rearrangement links TRBV5-6 to TRBJ1-2; TRBD1 agrees at 10 bases. Germline V gives CDR1 SGHDT, CDR2 YYEEEE. The V gene end was trimmed by 4 bases and the J gene end by 2 bases; junction bases not matched to a gene: 2. The CDR3 is made up of 14 amino acids. The CDR3 coding sequence is TGTGCCAGCAGCGTGGGACAGGGGAACTATGGCTACACCTTC. Its protein is CASSVGQGNYGYTF.

This chain joins TRBV7-3 and TRBJ1-1; weak D call: TRBD1 (6 bases). CDR1 and CDR2 (germline): SGHTA, FQGTGA. Trimming removed 5 bases at V and 4 bases at J, with 17 bases between. The CDR3 extends over 15 amino acids. CDR3 DNA: TGTGCCAGCAGCCCTCAAGGGGGATCGGGCACTGAAGCTTTCTTT. Protein: CASSPQGGSGTEAFF. The full variable domain, completed using reference TRBV7-3 and TRBJ1-1, is GAGVSQTPSNKVTEKGKYVELRCDPISGHTALYWYRQSLGQGPEFLIYFQGTGAADDSGLPNDRFFAVRPEGSVSTLKIQRTERGDSAVYLCASSPQGGSGTEAFFGQGTRLTVV.

This clone was recorded once. CDR3 sequence: CSVDRTGRRNEQFF. The CDR3 coding sequence is TGCAGCGTCGACCGGACAGGGCGTCGAAATGAGCAGTTCTTC. The genes are TRBV29-1 and TRBJ2-1, with TRBD1 matching over 8 bases. The V segment lost 6 bases and the J segment 7 bases; nucleotides outside the gene matches: 11. Germline assignment: CDR1 SQVTM and CDR2 ANQGSEA. This CDR3 region has 14 residues.

The chain is built from TRBV2 and TRBJ2-1; 7 bases map to TRBD2. CDR1 and CDR2 (germline): SNHLY, FYNNEI. V lost 10 bases and J lost 4; bases outside the gene matches: 4. CDR3 size: 12 residues. The CDR3 coding sequence is TGTGCCACCGGGACTACTTACAATGAGCAGTTCTTC. Amino acids: CATGTTYNEQFF.

This clone has more than one count but fewer than ten. A read error may account for a junction end that differs from germline. The J gene is TRBJ1-2, the V gene TRBV6-7; D is unresolved. TRBV6-7 is classed as an ORF, of uncertain function. The CDR3 has 18 amino acids. Here the CDR3 reads CASSNSPHVGGRNYGYTF. The CDR3 DNA is TGTGCCAGCAGTAACTCCCCCCACGTGGGAGGCCGCAACTATGGCTACACCTTC.

This clone was observed a handful of times. This chain joins TRBV30 and TRBJ1-1; TRBD1 aligns across 10 bases. Trimming cost V 2 bases and J 11 bases; bases outside gene matches: 5. CDR1 GTSNPN and CDR2 SVGIG come from the germline V gene (reference sequence). CDR3 size: 12 residues. CDR3 residues: CAWSMGQGPAFF. The CDR3 DNA is TGTGCCTGGAGTATGGGACAGGGGCCCGCTTTCTTT.

This rearrangement joins TRBV7-2 to TRBJ1-1; no clear D. Germline loops: CDR1 SGHTA, CDR2 FQGNSA. The CDR3 runs to 14 residues. Trimming cost V 8 bases and J 0 bases, with 13 bases left between them. In DNA, the CDR3 is TGTGCCAGCGCGCGGGGTAACGTGAACACTGAAGCTTTCTTT. This codes for CASARGNVNTEAFF.

The CDR3 protein is CAISERGNSGSTGSEQYF. CDR3 coding DNA: TGTGCCATCAGTGAGAGGGGGAATAGCGGGAGCACCGGGAGTGAGCAGTACTTC. The chain carries TRBV10-3 and TRBJ2-7; 9 nucleotides agree with TRBD2. This CDR3 comprises 18 residues. CDR1 is ENHRY, CDR2 SYGVKD, per germline. The V gene end was trimmed by 2 bases and the J gene end by 7 bases; junction bases not matched to a gene: 18.

The chain recombines TRBV27 with TRBJ2-3, with a weak D call TRBD1 (6 bases). Trimming took off 5 bases at V and 11 bases at J, with 14 bases between the two ends. CDR3 length: 12 amino acids. Per the germline V gene, CDR1 is MNHEY and CDR2 is SMNVEV (reference sequence). The chain's CDR3 is CASSPQGTGQYF. The CDR3 DNA reads as TGTGCCAGCAGTCCACAGGGTACCGGGCAGTATTTT.

This chain joins TRBV18 and TRBJ2-3; D is uncertain. The germline V gene has CDR1 KGHSH and CDR2 LQKENI. CDR3 length: 13 amino acids. The ends were cut back, 3 bases at V and 4 bases at J, with 8 bases in the middle. In nucleotides, the CDR3 is TGTGCCAGCTCACCCTTGGCGTCAGATACGCAGTATTTT. Amino acids: CASSPLASDTQYF.

The CDR3 DNA reads as TGTGCCAACCCGAACCACCGCTATAACTATGGCTACACCTTC. Protein: CANPNHRYNYGYTF. The chain recombines TRBV19 with TRBJ1-2; D call uncertain. The CDR3 is made up of 14 amino acids. Germline V lookup: CDR1 LNHDA, CDR2 SQIVND (reference sequence). The germline V and J ends were trimmed by 10 bases and 1 base, with 16 bases remaining between them. The full variable domain, with the rest looked up from reference TRBV19 and TRBJ1-2, is DGGITQSPKYLFRKEGQNVTLSCEQNLNHDAMYWYRQDPGQGLRLIYYSQIVNDFQKGDIAEGYSVSREKKESFPLTVTSAQKNPTAFYLCANPNHRYNYGYTFGSGTRLTVV.

The genes are TRBV28 and TRBJ2-7; D might be TRBD2 (6 bases). Germline CDR1 is MDHEN and CDR2 is SYDVKM. The CDR3 consists of 14 residues. Trimming stripped 5 bases from V and 12 bases from J, with 23 bases between. Here the CDR3 reads CASSNRPGGGAGYF. CDR3 nucleotide sequence: TGTGCCAGCAGTAACAGACCGGGTGGCGGGGCAGGGTACTTC. Complete variable domain (other parts from reference TRBV28 and TRBJ2-7): DVKVTQSSRYLVKRTGEKVFLECVQDMDHENMFWYRQDPGLGLRLIYFSYDVKMKEKGDIPEGYSVSREKKERFSLILESASTNQTSMYLCASSNRPGGGAGYFGPGTRLTVT.

This clone was observed a few times. The chain employs TRBV7-2 and TRBJ1-1; unclear D gene. The germline V gene encodes CDR1 SGHTA and CDR2 FQGNSA. The CDR3 has 14 residues. The ends were cut back, 7 bases at V and 1 base at J, with 13 bases in the middle. CDR3 residues: CASTPEPGNTEAFF. The CDR3 DNA sequence: TGTGCCAGCACCCCGGAGCCCGGGAACACTGAAGCTTTCTTT. The full variable domain, rest sourced from reference TRBV7-2 and TRBJ1-1, is GAGVSQSPSNKVTEKGKDVELRCDPISGHTALYWYRQSLGQGLEFLIYFQGNSAPDKSGLPSDRFSAERTGGSVSTLTIQRTQQEDSAVYLCASTPEPGNTEAFFGQGTRLTVV.

The chain combines TRBV28 with TRBJ1-2; D possibly corresponds to TRBD1 (5 bases). The CDR3 is made up of 13 amino acids. The V end was cut by 2 bases, the J end by 10 bases, with 14 bases between. The germline gives CDR1 MDHEN, CDR2 SYDVKM. CDR3 in DNA: TGTGCCAGCAGTTTAGGGCGGGGCCGTGACTACACCTTC. Residues: CASSLGRGRDYTF.

V usage is TRBV4-3 and J usage is TRBJ1-4; D unclear. From germline, CDR1 is LGHNA and CDR2 YSLEER. V dropped 3 bases and J dropped 8 bases, with 25 bases sitting between them. The CDR3 runs 18 residues. CDR3 protein: CASSHDGRSGFSREKLFF. The CDR3 DNA sequence: TGCGCCAGCAGCCACGATGGCCGGTCGGGTTTTTCTAGAGAAAAACTGTTTTTT.

The chain has TRBV9 and TRBJ1-1, with a possible D match to TRBD1 (5 bases). This CDR3 has 16 amino acids. Germline-derived CDR1 and CDR2 are SGDLS and YYNGEE. Between the trimmed V and J ends, which lost 5 bases and 0 bases, there was a span of 17 bases. CDR3: CASSLAEGFMNTEAFF. The CDR3 coding sequence is TGTGCCAGCAGTCTCGCGGAGGGGTTCATGAACACTGAAGCTTTCTTT.

This CDR3 is CASSIVDRYEQYF. The CDR3 nucleotides are TGTGCCAGTAGTATAGTAGACCGCTACGAGCAGTACTTC. The rearrangement links TRBV19 to TRBJ2-7; D ambiguous. Deletions cut 1 base from V and 3 bases from J, with 7 bases between. Germline V gives CDR1 LNHDA, CDR2 SQIVND (reference sequence). The CDR3 is made up of 13 amino acids.

The chain employs TRBV2 and TRBJ2-2, with D uncertain. The CDR3 is 13 amino acids. The germline V and J ends were trimmed by 2 bases and 9 bases, with 10 bases remaining between them. Looked up from germline, CDR1 is SNHLY and CDR2 is FYNNEI. CDR3 sequence (DNA): TGTGCCAGCAGTGAAACCTGGGAAAGGGAGCTGTTTTTT. Translation gives CASSETWERELFF.

Comment on this clone: At one of its ends the junction is not consistent with the germline gene, which may arise from a read error. The chain employs TRBV28 and TRBJ2-5, with a possible D match to TRBD1 (6 bases). CDR3 length equals 13 residues. Germline CDR1 reads MDHEN; CDR2 reads SYDVKM. CDR3 residues: CAGSPGAGVTQYF. CDR3 bases: TGTGCCGGCAGCCCAGGGGCTGGGGTGACCCAGTACTTC.

The rearrangement links TRBV21-1 to TRBJ1-3. TRBV21-1 is termed a pseudogene. CDR3 length: 14 residues. In nucleotides, the CDR3 is TGTGCCAGCAGCAAAAAGGGGGGAGGGGACACCATATATTTT. It translates to CASSKKGGGDTIYF.

V is TRBV6-4 and J is TRBJ2-7; 14 bases match TRBD2. CDR1 is MRHNA and CDR2 is SNTAGT in the germline V gene. Trimming cost V 5 bases and J 0 bases; bases outside gene matches: 3. This CDR3 has 16 residues. The CDR3 DNA reads as TGTGCCAGCAGTTACGGACTAGCGGGGGGCTCCTACGAGCAGTACTTC. Translated, it gives CASSYGLAGGSYEQYF.

V is TRBV19 and J is TRBJ1-4, with D maybe TRBD1 (6 bases). Germline-derived CDR1 and CDR2 are LNHDA and SQIVND (reference sequence). There are 14 residues in the CDR3. V shed 5 bases and J shed 10 bases, with 17 bases lying between them. The DNA of the CDR3 is TGTGCCAGTAGTCGTCCGGGGGCGAACGGAAAACTGTTTTTT. It translates to CASSRPGANGKLFF.

The chain links TRBV29-1 to TRBJ2-7; 15 nucleotides align to TRBD2. The CDR3 spans 16 residues. The germline V gene has CDR1 SQVTM and CDR2 ANQGSEA. V lost 7 bases and J lost 4; bases outside the gene matches: 11. The CDR3 protein is CSALGLAGGPIYEQYF. In nucleotides, the CDR3 is TGCAGCGCCCTCGGACTAGCGGGAGGGCCAATATACGAGCAGTACTTC.

V gene TRBV28 combines with J gene TRBJ2-3; TRBD2 agrees at 7 bases. The CDR3 is 13 amino acids. Losses at the gene ends were 5 bases for V and 8 bases for J; bases not matched to a gene: 7. Germline V gene sequence: CDR1 MDHEN, CDR2 SYDVKM. Here the CDR3 DNA reads TGTGCCAGCAGTCCAGGACTAGTGGGTACGCAGTATTTT. This sequence encodes CASSPGLVGTQYF.

The V call is TRBV6-6, the J call TRBJ2-1; D might be TRBD2 (5 bases). Germline assignment: CDR1 MNHNY and CDR2 SVGAGI (reference sequence). The CDR3 covers 14 residues. The V and J ends lost 8 bases and 4 bases respectively, with 15 bases between them. CDR3 sequence (DNA): TGTGCCAGCGGGGAGCGAGTGGAGTACAATGAGCAGTTCTTC. Protein: CASGERVEYNEQFF.

The CDR3 DNA reads TGTGCCAGCAGTTCGAGACAGGGGTACGGGGCTTTCTTT. This translates into CASSSRQGYGAFF. The rearrangement uses TRBV28 and TRBJ1-1, with 8 bases fitting TRBD1. Germline V gene data show CDR1 as MDHEN and CDR2 as SYDVKM. The CDR3 sequence is 13 residues long. With 4 bases clipped from V and 11 bases from J, the junction kept 9 bases outside the gene matches.

The chain couples TRBV4-2 to TRBJ2-7, with 10 bases aligning to TRBD1. This CDR3 region has 15 residues. With 5 bases clipped from V and 0 bases from J, the junction kept 4 bases outside the gene matches. The germline gives CDR1 LGHNA, CDR2 YNFKEQ. The CDR3 is CASSFDRGPSYEQYF. As DNA, the CDR3 is TGTGCCAGCAGCTTCGACAGGGGGCCCTCCTACGAGCAGTACTTC.

This clone was detected once. This chain joins TRBV7-2 and TRBJ2-5; unclear D gene. The CDR3 spans 14 residues. Germline V CDR1 and CDR2: SGHTA, FQGNSA. V shed 1 base and J shed 4 bases, with 10 bases lying between them. The CDR3 here is CASSLGPLRETQYF. The CDR3 DNA follows: TGTGCCAGCAGCTTAGGACCATTAAGAGAGACCCAGTACTTC.

The chain employs TRBV28 and TRBJ2-1; the D gene is possibly TRBD1 (5 bases). The CDR3 is made up of 17 amino acids. Germline values: CDR1 MDHEN, CDR2 SYDVKM. V was cut by 4 bases and J by 8 bases, with 24 bases left in between. In nucleotides, the CDR3 is TGTGCCAGCAGTTATCGGCGATTCCCCCTGGAACAGGATGAGCAGTTCTTC. Translating gives CASSYRRFPLEQDEQFF. Supplemented by reference TRBV28 and TRBJ2-1, the full variable domain reads DVKVTQSSRYLVKRTGEKVFLECVQDMDHENMFWYRQDPGLGLRLIYFSYDVKMKEKGDIPEGYSVSREKKERFSLILESASTNQTSMYLCASSYRRFPLEQDEQFFGPGTRLTVL.

J is TRBJ2-7 and V is TRBV7-2; TRBD1 aligns across 8 bases. Germline-derived CDR1 and CDR2 are SGHTA and FQGNSA. V trimming: 4 bases; J trimming: 7 bases; junction bases outside the gene matches: 9. The CDR3 sequence is 14 residues long. The CDR3 bases are TGTGCCAGCAGCTCGAGGACAGGGTTAGAGGAGCAGTACTTC. Protein product: CASSSRTGLEEQYF. The full variable domain, in which reference TRBV7-2 and TRBJ2-7 provide the parts outside the CDR3, is GAGVSQSPSNKVTEKGKDVELRCDPISGHTALYWYRQSLGQGLEFLIYFQGNSAPDKSGLPSDRFSAERTGGSVSTLTIQRTQQEDSAVYLCASSSRTGLEEQYFGPGTRLTVT.